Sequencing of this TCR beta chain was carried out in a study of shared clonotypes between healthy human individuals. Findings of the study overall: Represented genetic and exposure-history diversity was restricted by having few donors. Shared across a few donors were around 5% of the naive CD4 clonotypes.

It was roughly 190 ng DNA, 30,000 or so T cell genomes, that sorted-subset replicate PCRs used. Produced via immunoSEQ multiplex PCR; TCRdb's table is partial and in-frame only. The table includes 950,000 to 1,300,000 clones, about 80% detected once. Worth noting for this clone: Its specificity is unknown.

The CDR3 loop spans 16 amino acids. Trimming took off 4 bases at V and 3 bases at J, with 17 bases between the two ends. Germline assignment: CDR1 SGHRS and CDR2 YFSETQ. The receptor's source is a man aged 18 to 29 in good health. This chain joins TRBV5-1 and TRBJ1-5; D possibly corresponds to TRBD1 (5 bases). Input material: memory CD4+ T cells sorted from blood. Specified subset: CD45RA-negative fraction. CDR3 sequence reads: CASSPGTDGVNQPQHF. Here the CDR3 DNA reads TGCGCCAGCAGCCCAGGGACCGATGGGGTCAATCAGCCCCAGCATTTT.